This T cell receptor beta chain was sequenced during a study of tumor and adjacent non-tumor tissue in lung cancer. TCRbeta libraries were built with three rounds of nested PCR, modified from ARM-PCR. TCRdb independently ran MiXCR on the multiplex PCR reads; one entry per CDR3 protein. Here the sample spans around 120,000 distinct CDR3 sequences, 55% to 75% being singletons. J gave up 3 bases and V 6 bases, and 5 bases lay outside the gene matches. Germline CDR1 reads SGHAT; CDR2 reads FQNNGV. The CDR3 length is 14 residues. Study-wide results and limits: Higher tumor TCR diversity was associated with shorter survival. Tumor tissue had significantly higher TCR diversity than normal lung. Tumor repertoires had a smaller top 100 clone share than normal lung.

The template was RNA from unsorted bulk tissue. Between August and November 2014, newly diagnosed, chemotherapy-naive lung cancer patients underwent thoracic surgery in China. Notes on this clonotype: The antigen remains undetermined.

The source material was lung tumor tissue. The sequence was collected from a man aged 30 to 45 with non-small cell lung cancer. The chain recombines TRBV11-2 with TRBJ2-3, with TRBD1 identical over 8 bases. CDR3 protein: CASSGQGATDTQYF. CDR3 in DNA: TGTGCCAGCAGTGGACAGGGTGCGACAGATACGCAGTATTTT.